This entry concerns a single T cell receptor (beta chain). The antigen remains unidentified. This sample was taken from a study of shared clonotypes between healthy human individuals. V lost 3 bases, J lost 1 base, and 3 bases stayed unmatched. The CDR3 extends over 14 amino acids. Germline CDR1 and CDR2: SGHTA and FQGNSA. CD45RO+ cells joined CCR7-negative CD45RA+ TemRA cells to form CD8 memory. Study-level results: Collection of samples was limited to blood; tissue repertoires likely differ. Relative to clonotypes present in all four donors, those not shared had lower generation probabilities.

A deep-level run was used for the assay. Only in-frame clones appear in the TCRdb table, and some are missing; sequencing was by immunoSEQ multiplex PCR. Here the sample spans approximately 100,000 clones, around 68% being singletons. The sequence derives from a woman aged 25-40 years in good health. The sample taken for sequencing was memory CD8+ T cells sorted from blood. Stated subset: CD45RO+ cells pooled with CCR7-negative TemRA cells. This chain connects TRBV7-2 to TRBJ2-7; 7 nucleotides line up with TRBD1. CDR3 sequence (DNA): TGTGCCAGCAGCTTCGGGACAGCGTCCTACGAGCAGTACTTC. Amino acids: CASSFGTASYEQYF.